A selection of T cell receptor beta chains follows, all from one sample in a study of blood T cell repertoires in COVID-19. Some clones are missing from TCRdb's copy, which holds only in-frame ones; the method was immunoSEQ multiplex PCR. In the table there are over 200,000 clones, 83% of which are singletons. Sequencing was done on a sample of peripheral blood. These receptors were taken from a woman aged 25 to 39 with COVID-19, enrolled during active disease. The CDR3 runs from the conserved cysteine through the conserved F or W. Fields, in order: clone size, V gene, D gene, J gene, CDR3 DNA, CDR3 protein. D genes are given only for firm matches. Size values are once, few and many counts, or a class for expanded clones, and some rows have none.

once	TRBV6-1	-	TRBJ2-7	TGTGCCAGCAGTGACACTAGTGACTACGAGCAGTACTTC	CASSDTSDYEQYF
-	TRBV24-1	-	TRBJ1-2	TGTGCCACCAGTACAGGGAGCTACACCTTC	CATSTGSYTF
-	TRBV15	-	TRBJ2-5	TGTGCCACCAGTGGTACTTTCCAAGAGACCCAGTACTTC	CATSGTFQETQYF
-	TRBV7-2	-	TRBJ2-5	TGTGCCAGCAGAATTAGCCCTCGAGAGACCCAGTACTTC	CASRISPRETQYF
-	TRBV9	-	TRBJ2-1	TGTGCCAGCAGCACCACCCTAGGGCGGGCCAATGAGCAGTTCTTC	CASSTTLGRANEQFF
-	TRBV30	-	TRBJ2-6	TGTGCCTGGAGTGTGGGGGCAGGGGCCAACGTCCTGACTTTC	CAWSVGAGANVLTF
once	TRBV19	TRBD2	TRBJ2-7	TGTGCCAGTAGACTGGCTAGCGGGCACTCCTACGAGCAGTACTTC	CASRLASGHSYEQYF
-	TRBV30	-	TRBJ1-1	TGTGCCTGGAGTTCACAGATGGCTGAAGCTTTCTTT	CAWSSQMAEAFF
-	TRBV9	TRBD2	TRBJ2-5	TGTGCCAGCAGCGTAGGGACTAGCGGGGGGTCCCAAGAGACCCAGTACTTC	CASSVGTSGGSQETQYF
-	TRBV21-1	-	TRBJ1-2	TGTGCCAGCAGCAAAGTCGGGGTACATGGCTACACCTTC	CASSKVGVHGYTF
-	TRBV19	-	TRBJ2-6	TGTGCCAGTAGGGTCACGGCTGGGGCCAACGTCCTGACTTTC	CASRVTAGANVLTF
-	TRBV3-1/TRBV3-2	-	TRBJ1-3	TGTGCCAGCAGCCAGAACGTCTTGCCTCTAGGAAACACCATATATTTT	CASSQNVLPLGNTIYF
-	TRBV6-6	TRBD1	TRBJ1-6	TGTGCCAGCAGTCCTAAGACAGGGCGCTCCTATAATTCACCCCTCCACTTT	CASSPKTGRSYNSPLHF
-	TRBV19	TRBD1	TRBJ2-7	TGTGCCAGTAGTCTAAACCGGGACAGAGCCTACGAGCAGTACTTC	CASSLNRDRAYEQYF